One and the same sample provided the 2 T cell receptor beta chains below, sequenced in a study of graft-versus-host responses after intestinal transplantation (dated by TCRdb to the early 2020s). These receptors' antigens are unknown. Reading the label with the study, this specimen's time point is: cells obtained before transplantation from donor or recipient. The library was made by the immunoSEQ multiplex PCR assay. Sourced from immuneACCESS, this table was stored by TCRdb with only in-frame sequences that have V and J called. A share of the clones is absent; for the studies checked, an unresolved V gene accounts for under half, and the remainder has no known explanation. This sample lists tens of thousands of clones; roughly 95% were detected once. The top ten clonotypes cover 0.5% to 0.55% of the sample. The starting material was unstimulated CD8+ T cells sorted from spleen or lymph node cells, obtained before transplant. These receptors were obtained from a human donor who was the organ donor for an intestinal transplant.

The genes are TRBV4-1 and TRBJ2-2, with D unresolved. The CDR3 is 14 amino acids. V was clipped by 4 bases and J by 4 bases, with 10 bases between them. Germline V lookup: CDR1 MGHRA, CDR2 YSYEKL. Written as DNA, the CDR3 is TGCGCCAGCAGCCCCGTGGGAATCACCGGGGAGCTGTTTTTT. Encoded protein: CASSPVGITGELFF.

The chain carries TRBV30 and TRBJ1-2, with D possibly matching TRBD1 (6 bases). V was cut by 0 bases and J by 1 base, with 12 bases left in between. CDR3 length: 15 amino acids. Germline V lookup: CDR1 GTSNPN, CDR2 SVGIG (reference sequence). CDR3 in amino acids: CAWSVGEGGNYGYTF. DNA for the CDR3: TGTGCCTGGAGTGTAGGGGAGGGGGGTAACTATGGCTACACCTTC.